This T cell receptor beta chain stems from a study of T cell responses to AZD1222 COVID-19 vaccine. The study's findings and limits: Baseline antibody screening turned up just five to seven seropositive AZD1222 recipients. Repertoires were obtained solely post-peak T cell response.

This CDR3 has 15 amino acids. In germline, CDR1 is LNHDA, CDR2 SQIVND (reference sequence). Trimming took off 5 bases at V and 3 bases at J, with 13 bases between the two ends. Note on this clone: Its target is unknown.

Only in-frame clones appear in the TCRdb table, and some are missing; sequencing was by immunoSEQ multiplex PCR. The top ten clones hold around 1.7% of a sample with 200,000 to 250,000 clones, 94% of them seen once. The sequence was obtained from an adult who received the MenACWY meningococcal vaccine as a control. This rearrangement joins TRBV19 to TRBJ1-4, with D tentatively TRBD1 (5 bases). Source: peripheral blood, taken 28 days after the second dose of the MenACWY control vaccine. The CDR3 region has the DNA TGTGCCAGTAGTCGCGCGGGGGGGTCTAATGAAAAACTGTTTTTT. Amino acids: CASSRAGGSNEKLFF. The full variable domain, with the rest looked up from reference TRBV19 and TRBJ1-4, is DGGITQSPKYLFRKEGQNVTLSCEQNLNHDAMYWYRQDPGQGLRLIYYSQIVNDFQKGDIAEGYSVSREKKESFPLTVTSAQKNPTAFYLCASSRAGGSNEKLFFGSGTQLSVL.